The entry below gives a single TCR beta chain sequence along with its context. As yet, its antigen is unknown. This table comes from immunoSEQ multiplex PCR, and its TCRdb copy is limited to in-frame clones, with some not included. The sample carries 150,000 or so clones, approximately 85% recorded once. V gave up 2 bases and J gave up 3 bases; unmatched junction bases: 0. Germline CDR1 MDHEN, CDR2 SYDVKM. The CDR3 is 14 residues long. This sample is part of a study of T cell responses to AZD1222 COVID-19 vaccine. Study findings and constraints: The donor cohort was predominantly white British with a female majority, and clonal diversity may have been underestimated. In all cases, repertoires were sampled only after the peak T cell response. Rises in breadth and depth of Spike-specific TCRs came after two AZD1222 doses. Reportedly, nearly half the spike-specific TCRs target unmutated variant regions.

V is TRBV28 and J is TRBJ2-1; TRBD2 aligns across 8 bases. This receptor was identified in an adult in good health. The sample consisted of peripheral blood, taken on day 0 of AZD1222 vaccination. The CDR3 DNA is TGTGCCAGCAGTTTAAGCGGGGGCTACAATGAGCAGTTCTTC. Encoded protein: CASSLSGGYNEQFF.